Listed below are T cell receptor beta chains from one sample, sequenced in a study of metastatic and nonmetastatic thyroid tumors. TCRdb recomputed clones from the PCR reads via MiXCR. The profile shows approximately 20,000 clones, 10% to 15% of them singletons. Specimen: blood. Receptor source: a female donor with papillary thyroid cancer or a benign thyroid nodule (not recorded which). Some clones in this sample may be carry-over from other donors' samples. Both conserved end residues are part of each CDR3. Fields, in order: V gene, J gene, clone size, D gene, CDR3 protein, CDR3 DNA. A D gene is named only where the DNA matches it firmly. The size field is filled for only some rows; it gives once, few, many or a size class.

v_gene: TRBV6-5; j_gene: TRBJ2-1; abundance: few; d_gene: TRBD1; CDR3aa: CASSLGQGALEYEQFF; CDR3nt: TGTGCCAGCAGTTTGGGACAGGGGGCCTTAGAATATGAGCAGTTCTTC
v_gene: TRBV19; j_gene: TRBJ1-2; abundance: medium-sized; d_gene: -; CDR3aa: CASNPTGNYGYTF; CDR3nt: TGTGCCAGTAATCCGACAGGAAACTATGGCTACACCTTC
v_gene: TRBV6-1; j_gene: TRBJ2-6; abundance: medium-sized; d_gene: -; CDR3aa: CASGGGGSGANVLTF; CDR3nt: TGTGCCAGCGGAGGAGGGGGCTCTGGGGCCAACGTCCTGACTTTC
v_gene: TRBV10-3; j_gene: TRBJ2-3; abundance: many; d_gene: TRBD2; CDR3aa: CAISVDGGSTDTQYF; CDR3nt: TGTGCCATCAGTGTGGACGGGGGGAGCACAGATACGCAGTATTTT
v_gene: TRBV5-8; j_gene: TRBJ1-4; abundance: -; d_gene: TRBD1; CDR3aa: CASMGQGVNEKLFF; CDR3nt: TGTGCCAGCATGGGACAGGGCGTTAATGAAAAACTGTTTTTT
v_gene: TRBV5-1; j_gene: TRBJ2-2; abundance: -; d_gene: TRBD1; CDR3aa: CASSILSGKGGVGGELFF; CDR3nt: TGCGCCAGCAGCATACTATCCGGGAAAGGGGGCGTCGGAGGGGAGCTGTTTTTT
v_gene: TRBV5-1; j_gene: TRBJ1-2; abundance: many; d_gene: TRBD1; CDR3aa: CASSHRTGATNYGYTF; CDR3nt: TGCGCCAGCAGCCACCGGACAGGAGCTACTAACTATGGCTACACCTTC
v_gene: TRBV5-1; j_gene: TRBJ2-1; abundance: -; d_gene: TRBD2; CDR3aa: CASETKAGVDNEQFF; CDR3nt: TGCGCCAGCGAGACCAAAGCGGGGGTGGACAATGAGCAGTTCTTC
v_gene: TRBV9; j_gene: TRBJ2-1; abundance: many; d_gene: TRBD2; CDR3aa: CASSVGSGGASYNEQFF; CDR3nt: TGTGCCAGCAGCGTAGGCAGCGGGGGGGCCTCCTACAATGAGCAGTTCTTC
v_gene: TRBV12-3/TRBV12-4; j_gene: TRBJ2-5; abundance: many; d_gene: -; CDR3aa: CASSRRETQYF; CDR3nt: TGTGCCAGCTCCCGGCGAGAGACCCAGTACTTC
v_gene: TRBV20-1; j_gene: TRBJ2-7; abundance: -; d_gene: -; CDR3aa: CSARHGFYEQYF; CDR3nt: TGCAGTGCTAGACATGGATTCTACGAGCAGTACTTC
v_gene: TRBV4-1; j_gene: TRBJ1-1; abundance: many; d_gene: -; CDR3aa: CASSPWTSNTEAFF; CDR3nt: TGCGCCAGCAGCCCATGGACCTCGAACACTGAAGCTTTCTTT
v_gene: TRBV5-1; j_gene: TRBJ2-1; abundance: many; d_gene: -; CDR3aa: CASSSRDSRYNEQFF; CDR3nt: TGCGCCAGCAGCTCCAGGGACTCTCGCTACAATGAGCAGTTCTTC
v_gene: TRBV27; j_gene: TRBJ2-2; abundance: -; d_gene: -; CDR3aa: CASSLSLYGYTGELFF; CDR3nt: TGTGCCAGCAGTTTAAGCCTCTACGGTTACACCGGGGAGCTGTTTTTT
v_gene: TRBV5-1; j_gene: TRBJ1-2; abundance: many; d_gene: -; CDR3aa: CASSLDTNYGYTF; CDR3nt: TGCGCCAGCAGCTTGGACACTAACTATGGCTACACCTTC
v_gene: TRBV10-3; j_gene: TRBJ2-5; abundance: few; d_gene: TRBD2; CDR3aa: CAISQASGSGEETQYF; CDR3nt: TGTGCCATCAGCCAGGCTAGCGGGAGTGGGGAAGAGACCCAGTACTTC
v_gene: TRBV20-1; j_gene: TRBJ1-2; abundance: many; d_gene: TRBD1; CDR3aa: CSAPDRVYGYTF; CDR3nt: TGCAGTGCTCCGGACAGGGTCTATGGCTACACCTTC
v_gene: TRBV29-1; j_gene: TRBJ2-5; abundance: many; d_gene: TRBD2; CDR3aa: CSVVAGGQETQYF; CDR3nt: TGCAGCGTTGTGGCGGGGGGGCAAGAGACCCAGTACTTC
v_gene: TRBV5-1; j_gene: TRBJ2-1; abundance: many; d_gene: TRBD1; CDR3aa: CASSRGPTGTLNEQFF; CDR3nt: TGCGCCAGCAGCCGAGGTCCGACAGGGACACTCAATGAGCAGTTCTTC
v_gene: TRBV4-2; j_gene: TRBJ2-7; abundance: many; d_gene: -; CDR3aa: CASSQDDSYEQYF; CDR3nt: TGTGCCAGCAGCCAAGATGACAGCTACGAGCAGTACTTC
v_gene: TRBV13; j_gene: TRBJ2-7; abundance: many; d_gene: TRBD2; CDR3aa: CASSPGTTEQYF; CDR3nt: TGTGCCAGCAGCCCCGGGACTACTGAGCAGTACTTC
v_gene: TRBV11-2; j_gene: TRBJ2-3; abundance: -; d_gene: -; CDR3aa: CASSLGYYTDTQYF; CDR3nt: TGTGCCAGCAGCCTGGGGTATTACACAGATACGCAGTATTTT
v_gene: TRBV13; j_gene: TRBJ1-6; abundance: many; d_gene: TRBD1; CDR3aa: CASSLGGQFYSPLHF; CDR3nt: TGTGCCAGCAGCTTAGGGGGACAGTTTTATTCACCCCTCCACTTT
v_gene: TRBV5-4; j_gene: TRBJ2-3; abundance: -; d_gene: TRBD2; CDR3aa: CASSMLAGGGTDTQYF; CDR3nt: TGTGCCAGCAGCATGCTAGCGGGGGGTGGCACAGATACGCAGTATTTT